This T cell receptor beta chain was identified during a study of T cell changes during pregnancy in multiple sclerosis. Clones were sequenced by immunoSEQ multiplex PCR, and TCRdb holds only the in-frame ones, with some missing. The sample lists roughly 42,000 clones, about 87% occurring once. The V and J ends lost 3 bases and 7 bases, in that order; junction bases with no gene match: 10. The CDR3 consists of 16 residues. In germline, CDR1 is SGDLS, CDR2 YYNGEE. This receptor was obtained from a female donor with multiple sclerosis, enrolled in a pregnancy study. V is TRBV9 and J is TRBJ2-2; 9 bases line up with TRBD2. Sequenced here: CD4+ T cells from peripheral blood mononuclear cells, sampled in the second trimester of pregnancy. The CDR3: CASSAVAGAGIGELFF. CDR3 DNA sequence: TGTGCCAGCAGCGCCGTAGCGGGAGCTGGTATCGGGGAGCTGTTTTTT.